This TCR beta chain was profiled in a study of T cell responses to AZD1222 COVID-19 vaccine. Produced via immunoSEQ multiplex PCR; TCRdb's table is partial and in-frame only. The table has approximately 70,000 clones, 70% to 90% seen once. Remarks on this clone: Its cognate antigen is unknown.

Per the germline V gene, CDR1 is SGHNT and CDR2 is YENEEA. The CDR3 covers 15 residues. J gave up 3 bases and V 3 bases, and 3 bases lay outside the gene matches. Study-level results: No repertoire was sampled before or during the peak T cell response, only after it. Possibly, clonal diversity was underestimated; donors were largely white British and included more females. CD4 TCRs linked to vaccination spanned spike, dominating at 160-218 and 743-854.

Material: peripheral blood, obtained on day 0 of AZD1222 vaccination. The TCR sequence derives from an adult in good health. V gene TRBV11-3 combines with J gene TRBJ2-1; TRBD2 matches 9 bases. The CDR3 reads CASSLLAGVYNEQFF. The CDR3 DNA sequence: TGTGCCAGCAGCTTGTTAGCGGGAGTCTACAATGAGCAGTTCTTC.